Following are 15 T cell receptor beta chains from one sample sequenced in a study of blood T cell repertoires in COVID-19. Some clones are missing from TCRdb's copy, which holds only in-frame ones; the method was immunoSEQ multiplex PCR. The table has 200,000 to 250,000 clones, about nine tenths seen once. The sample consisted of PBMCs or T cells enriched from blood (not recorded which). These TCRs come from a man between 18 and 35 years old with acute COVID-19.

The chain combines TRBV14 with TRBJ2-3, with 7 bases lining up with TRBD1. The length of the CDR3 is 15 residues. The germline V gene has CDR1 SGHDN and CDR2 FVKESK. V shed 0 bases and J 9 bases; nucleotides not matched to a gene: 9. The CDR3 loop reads CASSQDIGGGRTQYF. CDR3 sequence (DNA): TGTGCCAGCAGCCAAGATATAGGGGGCGGTAGAACGCAGTATTTT.

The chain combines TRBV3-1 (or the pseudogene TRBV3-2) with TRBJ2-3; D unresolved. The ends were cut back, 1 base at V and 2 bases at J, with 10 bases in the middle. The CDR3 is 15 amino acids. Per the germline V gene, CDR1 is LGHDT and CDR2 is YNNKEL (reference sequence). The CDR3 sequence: CASSQVGFNTDTQYF. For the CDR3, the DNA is TGTGCCAGCAGCCAAGTGGGCTTCAACACAGATACGCAGTATTTT.

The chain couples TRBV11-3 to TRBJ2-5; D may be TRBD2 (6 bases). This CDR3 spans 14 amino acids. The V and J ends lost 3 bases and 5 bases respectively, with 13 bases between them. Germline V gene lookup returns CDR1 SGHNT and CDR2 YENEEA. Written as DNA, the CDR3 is TGTGCCAGCAGCTTTAGGAGGGCGGGGGAGACCCAGTACTTC. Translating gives CASSFRRAGETQYF.

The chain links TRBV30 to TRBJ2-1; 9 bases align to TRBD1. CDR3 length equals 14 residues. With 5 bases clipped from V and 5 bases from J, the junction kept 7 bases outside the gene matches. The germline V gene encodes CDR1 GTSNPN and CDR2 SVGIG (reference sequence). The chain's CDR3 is CAWAQGADHNEQFF. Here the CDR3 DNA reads TGTGCCTGGGCACAGGGGGCCGATCACAATGAGCAGTTCTTC.

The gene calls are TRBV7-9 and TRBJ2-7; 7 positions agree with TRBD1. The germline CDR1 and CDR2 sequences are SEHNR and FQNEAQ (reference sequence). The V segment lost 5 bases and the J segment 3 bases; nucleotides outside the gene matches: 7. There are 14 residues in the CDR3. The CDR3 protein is CASSGVGTDYEQYF. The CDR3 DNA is TGTGCCAGCAGCGGGGTTGGGACAGACTACGAGCAGTACTTC. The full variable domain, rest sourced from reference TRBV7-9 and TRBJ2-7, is DTGVSQNPRHKITKRGQNVTFRCDPISEHNRLYWYRQTLGQGPEFLTYFQNEAQLEKSRLLSDRFSAERPKGSFSTLEIQRTEQGDSAMYLCASSGVGTDYEQYFGPGTRLTVT.

CDR3 in DNA: TGTGCCAGCAGTTTAAATCTACAAGGACTACAGTTCTTC. Translated, it gives CASSLNLQGLQFF. The rearrangement uses TRBV28 and TRBJ2-1, with D possibly TRBD2 on 6 matching bases. Germline V gene data show CDR1 as MDHEN and CDR2 as SYDVKM. The CDR3 consists of 13 residues. Trimming left V 2 bases short and J 13 bases short, with 15 bases between.

The CDR3 region is CASSESPAGLLGETQYF. The DNA for the CDR3 is TGTGCCAGCAGTGAAAGCCCAGCAGGACTCCTGGGGGAGACCCAGTACTTC. V gene TRBV6-1 combines with J gene TRBJ2-5; D possibly corresponds to TRBD2 (5 bases). This CDR3 has 17 residues. V was cut by 2 bases and J by 5 bases, with 21 bases left in between. Per the germline V gene, CDR1 is MNHNS and CDR2 is SASEGT.

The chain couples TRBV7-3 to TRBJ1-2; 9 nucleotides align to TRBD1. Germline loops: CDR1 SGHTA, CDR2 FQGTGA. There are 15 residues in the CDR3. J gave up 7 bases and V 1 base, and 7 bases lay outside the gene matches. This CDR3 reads CASSLSPQGAGGYTF. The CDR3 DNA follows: TGTGCCAGCAGCTTAAGCCCACAGGGGGCGGGTGGCTACACCTTC.

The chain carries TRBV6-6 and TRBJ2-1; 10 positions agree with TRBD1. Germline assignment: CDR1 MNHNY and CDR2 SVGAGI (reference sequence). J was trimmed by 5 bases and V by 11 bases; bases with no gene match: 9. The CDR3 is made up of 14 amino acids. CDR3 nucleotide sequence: TGTGCCGTCCGGGACAGGGGATCCGACAATGAGCAGTTCTTC. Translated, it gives CAVRDRGSDNEQFF.

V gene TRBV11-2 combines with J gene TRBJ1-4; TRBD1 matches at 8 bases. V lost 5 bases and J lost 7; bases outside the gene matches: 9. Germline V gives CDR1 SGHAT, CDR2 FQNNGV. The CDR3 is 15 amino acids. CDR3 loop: CASSGQGRRGEKLFF. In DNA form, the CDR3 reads TGTGCCAGCAGCGGACAGGGCCGCCGTGGTGAAAAACTGTTTTTT.

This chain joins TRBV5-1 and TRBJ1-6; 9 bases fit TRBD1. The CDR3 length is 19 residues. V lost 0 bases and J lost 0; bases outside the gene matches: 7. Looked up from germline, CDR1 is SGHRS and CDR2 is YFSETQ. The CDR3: CASSLGQGGHSSYNSPLHF. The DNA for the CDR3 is TGCGCCAGCAGCTTGGGACAGGGGGGTCACAGCTCCTATAATTCACCCCTCCACTTT. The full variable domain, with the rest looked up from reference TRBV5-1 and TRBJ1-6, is KAGVTQTPRYLIKTRGQQVTLSCSPISGHRSVSWYQQTPGQGLQFLFEYFSETQRNKGNFPGRFSGRQFSNSRSEMNVSTLELGDSALYLCASSLGQGGHSSYNSPLHFGNGTRLTVT.

CDR3 DNA: TGTGCCAGCACGACGACTAGCCTCGTTGGCAATGAGCAGTTCTTC. It specifies CASTTTSLVGNEQFF. This chain links TRBV11-2 with TRBJ2-1; TRBD2 matches at 7 bases. Trimming took 7 bases from V and 6 from J; bases not matched to a gene: 12. The CDR3 extends over 15 amino acids. The germline V gene has CDR1 SGHAT and CDR2 FQNNGV.

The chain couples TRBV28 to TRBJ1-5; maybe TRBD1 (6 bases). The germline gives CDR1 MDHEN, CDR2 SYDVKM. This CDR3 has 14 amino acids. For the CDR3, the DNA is TGTGGCACGGCCCTCGGGGGGGCGACCCAGCCCCAGCATTTT. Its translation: CGTALGGATQPQHF.

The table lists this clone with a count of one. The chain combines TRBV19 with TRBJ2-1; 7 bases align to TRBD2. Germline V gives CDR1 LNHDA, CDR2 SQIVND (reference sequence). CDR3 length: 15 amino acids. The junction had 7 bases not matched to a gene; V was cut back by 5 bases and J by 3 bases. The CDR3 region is CASSPGEGNYNEQFF. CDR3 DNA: TGTGCCAGTAGTCCCGGGGAGGGGAACTACAATGAGCAGTTCTTC.

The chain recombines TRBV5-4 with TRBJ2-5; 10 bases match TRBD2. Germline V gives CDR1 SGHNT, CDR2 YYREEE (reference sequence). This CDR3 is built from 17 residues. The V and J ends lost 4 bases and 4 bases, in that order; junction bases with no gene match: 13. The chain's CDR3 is CASSRGVAGGLGETQYF. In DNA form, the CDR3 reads TGTGCCAGCAGCCGCGGAGTAGCGGGAGGATTAGGAGAGACCCAGTACTTC.